Below, 29 T cell receptor beta chains from the same sample are listed, as sequenced in a study of blood T cell repertoires in COVID-19. Using immunoSEQ multiplex PCR, the repertoire was profiled, and TCRdb retains in-frame clones only, with some absent. The sample includes some 340,000 clones, more than 85% of them seen just once. What was sequenced was PBMCs or T cells enriched from blood (not recorded which). These receptors were collected from a woman aged 25 to 39 who had been exposed to COVID-19.

This chain links TRBV14 with TRBJ2-5; 7 nucleotides align to TRBD2. With 1 base clipped from V and 3 bases from J, the junction kept 2 bases outside the gene matches. Germline CDR1 and CDR2: SGHDN and FVKESK. CDR3 length: 14 amino acids. The CDR3 region is CASSQARGEETQYF. In DNA, the CDR3 is TGTGCCAGCAGCCAAGCACGGGGGGAAGAGACCCAGTACTTC.

This rearrangement joins TRBV19 to TRBJ1-2, with D possibly TRBD1 on 6 matching bases. V lost 4 bases, J lost 8 bases, and 14 bases lay in between. Germline V gene lookup returns CDR1 LNHDA and CDR2 SQIVND (reference sequence). CDR3 length: 13 amino acids. CDR3 amino acids: CASSTGQLLGYTF. The CDR3 bases are TGTGCCAGTAGTACGGGACAATTGTTGGGCTACACCTTC. Using reference TRBV19 and TRBJ1-2 for the parts outside the CDR3, the full variable domain is DGGITQSPKYLFRKEGQNVTLSCEQNLNHDAMYWYRQDPGQGLRLIYYSQIVNDFQKGDIAEGYSVSREKKESFPLTVTSAQKNPTAFYLCASSTGQLLGYTFGSGTRLTVV.

This chain uses TRBV20-1 with TRBJ2-5; D remains unclear. The CDR3 covers 11 residues. The germline V gene has CDR1 DFQATT and CDR2 SNEGSKA (reference sequence). The ends were cut back, 3 bases at V and 4 bases at J, with 6 bases in the middle. The CDR3 nucleotides are TGCAGTGCTAGTCTCCTAGAGACCCAGTACTTC. It translates to CSASLLETQYF.

This clone has only one observation. The chain carries TRBV25-1 and TRBJ2-7; D may be TRBD1 (6 bases). The CDR3 spans 14 residues. Trimming cost V 6 bases and J 7 bases, with 19 bases left between them. Germline CDR1 MGHDK, CDR2 SYGVNS. CDR3 loop: CASRAGTPSREQYF. The CDR3 bases are TGTGCCAGCAGAGCCGGGACACCCTCGAGGGAGCAGTACTTC.

The chain links TRBV7-9 to TRBJ2-7; D is perhaps TRBD1 (6 bases). From germline, CDR1 is SEHNR and CDR2 FQNEAQ (reference sequence). Trimming removed 8 bases from V and 2 bases from J, with 13 bases in between. The CDR3 loop spans 13 amino acids. DNA for the CDR3: TGTGCCAGCGTCGGGACAAACCCCTACGAGCAGTACTTC. Translating it yields CASVGTNPYEQYF.

J is TRBJ1-5 and V is TRBV28, with D possibly TRBD1 on 6 matching bases. The germline V and J ends were trimmed by 4 bases and 3 bases, with 13 bases remaining between them. The V gene's germline CDR1 is MDHEN and CDR2 SYDVKM. The CDR3 consists of 15 residues. This CDR3 reads CASSSVTGLNQPQHF. Written as DNA, the CDR3 is TGTGCCAGCAGTTCCGTGACAGGTCTCAATCAGCCCCAGCATTTT. Looking up the rest from reference TRBV28 and TRBJ1-5 gives the full variable domain: DVKVTQSSRYLVKRTGEKVFLECVQDMDHENMFWYRQDPGLGLRLIYFSYDVKMKEKGDIPEGYSVSREKKERFSLILESASTNQTSMYLCASSSVTGLNQPQHFGDGTRLSIL.

The chain carries TRBV6-5 and TRBJ1-6; the D gene is possibly TRBD1 (5 bases). Germline CDR1 reads MNHEY; CDR2 reads SVGAGI. Deletions cut 2 bases from V and 8 bases from J, with 13 bases between. The CDR3 extends over 15 amino acids. The CDR3 region has the DNA TGTGCCAGCAGTTACAATCAAGGGGTGGATTCACCCCTCCACTTT. It encodes CASSYNQGVDSPLHF.

This clone appeared once. An end of the junction differs from the germline gene, which may be a read error. The genes are TRBV19 and TRBJ2-2; possibly TRBD2 for D (6 bases). The germline V gene has CDR1 LNHDA and CDR2 SQIVND (reference sequence). The CDR3 consists of 16 residues. CDR3 in amino acids: CASSIRDWMNPGELFF. CDR3 DNA: TGTGCCAGTAGTATCCGGGACTGGATGAACCCCGGGGAGCTGTTTTTT.

This chain joins TRBV5-1 and TRBJ1-1; D remains unclear. The germline gives CDR1 SGHRS, CDR2 YFSETQ. The CDR3 consists of 11 residues. Trimming cost V 8 bases and J 5 bases, with 10 bases left between them. The CDR3 coding sequence is TGCGCCAGTACGGGGTCGACTGAAGCTTTCTTT. It encodes CASTGSTEAFF. The complete variable domain, with remaining parts taken from reference TRBV5-1 and TRBJ1-1, reads KAGVTQTPRYLIKTRGQQVTLSCSPISGHRSVSWYQQTPGQGLQFLFEYFSETQRNKGNFPGRFSGRQFSNSRSEMNVSTLELGDSALYLCASTGSTEAFFGQGTRLTVV.

This sequence joins TRBV27 and TRBJ1-5; D unclear. Germline lookup yields CDR1 MNHEY and CDR2 SMNVEV (reference sequence). Trimming shortened V by 3 bases and J by 0 bases, and 3 bases separated the two germline ends. This CDR3 has 13 amino acids. CDR3 nucleotide sequence: TGTGCCAGCAGTTTCAATAGCAATCAGCCCCAGCATTTT. Amino acids: CASSFNSNQPQHF.

V gene TRBV7-2 combines with J gene TRBJ1-6; D remains unclear. This CDR3 comprises 15 residues. Trimming took 3 bases from V and 7 from J, leaving 13 bases between them. The V gene's germline CDR1 is SGHTA and CDR2 FQGNSA. Written as DNA, the CDR3 is TGTGCCAGCAGCTTTGTCCCCGACTGGAATTCACCCCTCCACTTT. Amino acid sequence: CASSFVPDWNSPLHF. The variable domain in full, with the rest retrieved from reference TRBV7-2 and TRBJ1-6, is GAGVSQSPSNKVTEKGKDVELRCDPISGHTALYWYRQSLGQGLEFLIYFQGNSAPDKSGLPSDRFSAERTGGSVSTLTIQRTQQEDSAVYLCASSFVPDWNSPLHFGNGTRLTVT.

V gene TRBV4-2 combines with J gene TRBJ2-1; tentatively, D is TRBD2 (6 bases). Deletions cut 2 bases from V and 3 bases from J, with 11 bases between. The V gene's germline CDR1 is LGHNA and CDR2 YNFKEQ. CDR3 size: 15 residues. CDR3 sequence: CASSQQGTYYNEQFF. The CDR3 bases are TGTGCCAGCAGCCAACAAGGGACTTACTACAATGAGCAGTTCTTC.

The V gene is TRBV3-1 (or the pseudogene TRBV3-2), the J gene TRBJ2-1, with TRBD2 identical over 9 bases. The CDR3 is 15 amino acids. V lost 1 base and J lost 3; bases outside the gene matches: 1. Germline V lookup: CDR1 LGHDT, CDR2 YNNKEL (reference sequence). CDR3: CASSQARGGYNEQFF. DNA for the CDR3: TGTGCCAGCAGCCAAGCGCGGGGGGGCTACAATGAGCAGTTCTTC.

This clone was counted once. The chain combines TRBV6-2 or TRBV6-3 with TRBJ1-6, with a possible D match to TRBD1 (6 bases). Germline V lookup: CDR1 MNHEY, CDR2 SVGEGT. The length of the CDR3 is 15 residues. V lost 5 bases and J lost 6, with 14 bases in between. The CDR3 DNA sequence: TGTGCCAGCAGTCCGGGACACCCCTCTAATTCACCCCTCCACTTT. Translating it yields CASSPGHPSNSPLHF.

This CDR3 reads CASSLRGRTEAFF. As DNA, the CDR3 is TGTGCCAGCAGCTTAAGGGGGCGGACTGAAGCTTTCTTT. This sequence joins TRBV13 and TRBJ1-1; TRBD1 matches 7 bases. V was pared by 2 bases and J by 5 bases, with 2 bases of the junction left unmatched. The CDR3 has 13 amino acids. Germline lookup yields CDR1 PRHDT and CDR2 FYEKMQ (reference sequence).

The chain is built from TRBV6-5 and TRBJ2-3, with D possibly TRBD1 on 6 matching bases. Germline V lookup: CDR1 MNHEY, CDR2 SVGAGI. This CDR3 is built from 14 residues. Trimming cost V 8 bases and J 2 bases, with 14 bases left between them. The CDR3 protein is CASAGDRHTDTQYF. The CDR3 DNA reads TGTGCCAGCGCCGGAGACAGGCACACAGATACGCAGTATTTT.

J is TRBJ1-5 and V is TRBV6-2 or TRBV6-3; 8 nucleotides line up with TRBD1. The CDR3 covers 17 residues. Germline V gene sequence: CDR1 MNHEY, CDR2 SVGEGT. V lost 2 bases and J lost 7; bases outside the gene matches: 13. This chain's CDR3 is CASSYTYGQGWRQPQHF. The CDR3 DNA reads as TGTGCCAGCAGTTACACCTACGGACAGGGTTGGAGACAGCCCCAGCATTTT.

The V gene is TRBV7-2, the J gene TRBJ2-5; D not certain. The V end was cut by 1 base, the J end by 5 bases, with 14 bases between. From germline, CDR1 is SGHTA and CDR2 FQGNSA. The CDR3 totals 15 residues. DNA for the CDR3: TGTGCCAGCAGCTTAGAGAGTTGGTTAGCCGAGACCCAGTACTTC. This codes for CASSLESWLAETQYF.

This clone has just one count. The gene calls are TRBV4-3 and TRBJ2-5, with 12 positions matching TRBD2. This CDR3 contains 17 residues. The J segment lost 2 bases and the V segment lost 0 bases, leaving 4 bases of the junction unmatched. Germline V gives CDR1 LGHNA, CDR2 YSLEER. CDR3 in DNA: TGCGCCAGCAGCCAAGATCTCGGGACTAGCGGGCAAGAGACCCAGTACTTC. This sequence encodes CASSQDLGTSGQETQYF.

A few counts support this clone. The chain's CDR3 is CASSPIRGANYGYTF. DNA of the CDR3: TGTGCCAGCTCACCAATCCGGGGGGCTAACTATGGCTACACCTTC. The chain uses TRBV18 and TRBJ1-2; D possibly corresponds to TRBD1 (5 bases). The CDR3 has 15 amino acids. In germline, CDR1 is KGHSH, CDR2 LQKENI. V was clipped by 2 bases and J by 0 bases, with 10 bases between them.

The V call is TRBV6-5, the J call TRBJ1-6; D is ambiguous. The V gene lost 7 bases and the J gene lost 7 bases, with 14 bases spanning the gap. The germline CDR1 and CDR2 sequences are MNHEY and SVGAGI. This CDR3 is 14 amino acids long. CDR3 in amino acids: CASTPQAPNSPLHF. The CDR3 region has the DNA TGTGCCAGCACCCCTCAAGCGCCAAATTCACCCCTCCACTTT.

This clone was seen only a few times. The V call is TRBV7-2, the J call TRBJ2-7; D gene uncertain. CDR3 length: 14 amino acids. Germline values: CDR1 SGHTA, CDR2 FQGNSA. Trimming shortened V by 2 bases and J by 2 bases, and 10 bases separated the two germline ends. The CDR3 loop reads CASSLIGPTYEQYF. The DNA for the CDR3 is TGTGCCAGCAGCTTAATTGGGCCCACCTACGAGCAGTACTTC.

The chain recombines TRBV29-1 with TRBJ1-2; 12 bases are a match to TRBD1. The germline V gene has CDR1 SQVTM and CDR2 ANQGSEA. With V trimmed by 1 base and J by 7 bases, 1 base remained unmatched. The CDR3 is 13 amino acids. The chain's CDR3 is CSVEGDRGPGYTF. DNA for the CDR3: TGCAGCGTTGAAGGGGACAGGGGGCCTGGCTACACCTTC.

This rearrangement joins TRBV6-2 or TRBV6-3 to TRBJ1-4; D possibly corresponds to TRBD1 (6 bases). The V and J ends lost 0 bases and 5 bases respectively, with 10 bases between them. This CDR3 has 15 amino acids. Germline-derived CDR1 and CDR2 are MNHEY and SVGEGT. CDR3 region: CASSYSIGTNEKLFF. CDR3 sequence (DNA): TGTGCCAGCAGTTACTCGATAGGGACAAATGAAAAACTGTTTTTT.

The gene calls are TRBV18 and TRBJ1-1, with 9 nucleotides matching TRBD1. This CDR3 has 17 amino acids. Unmatched junction bases numbered 13, after V lost 0 bases and J lost 8 bases. Germline V gene sequence: CDR1 KGHSH, CDR2 LQKENI. CDR3 bases: TGTGCCAGCTCACCACCGAACAGGGGGCTCTATGAAAGAGAAGCTTTCTTT. Protein: CASSPPNRGLYEREAFF.

This clone was detected a few times. This rearrangement joins TRBV2 to TRBJ1-2; weak D call: TRBD1 (6 bases). With 2 bases removed from V and 8 bases from J, the gap between germline ends came to 12 bases. Per germline, CDR1 SNHLY and CDR2 FYNNEI. The CDR3 contains 13 residues. The CDR3 DNA reads TGTGCCAGCAGTGAATGGGACAACACCGGCTACACCTTC. This codes for CASSEWDNTGYTF.

CDR3 sequence (DNA): TGTGCCAGCAGTTCTTCTTCACTAGCGGGGGCCTCGGTCACCGGGGAGCTGTTTTTT. The encoded protein is CASSSSSLAGASVTGELFF. This chain joins TRBV27 and TRBJ2-2; 11 nucleotides match TRBD2. The CDR3 covers 19 residues. Unmatched junction bases numbered 14, after V lost 4 bases and J lost 4 bases. Per germline, CDR1 MNHEY and CDR2 SMNVEV (reference sequence).

The J gene is TRBJ1-4, the V gene TRBV2, with no clear D. Per the germline V gene, CDR1 is SNHLY and CDR2 is FYNNEI. The CDR3 loop spans 12 amino acids. V lost 5 bases and J lost 8, with 9 bases in between. The CDR3 reads CASSTGFEKLFF. The CDR3 coding sequence is TGTGCCAGCAGTACGGGGTTCGAAAAACTGTTTTTT.

The CDR3 DNA sequence: TGTGCCAGCAGTTACTCCACAGGGTTCCCAGATACGCAGTATTTT. This sequence encodes CASSYSTGFPDTQYF. The chain carries TRBV6-2 or TRBV6-3 and TRBJ2-3; a possible D gene is TRBD1 (6 bases). The CDR3 has 15 amino acids. Looked up from germline, CDR1 is MNHEY and CDR2 is SVGEGT. V lost 0 bases to trimming and J lost 4 bases, with 11 bases between them.